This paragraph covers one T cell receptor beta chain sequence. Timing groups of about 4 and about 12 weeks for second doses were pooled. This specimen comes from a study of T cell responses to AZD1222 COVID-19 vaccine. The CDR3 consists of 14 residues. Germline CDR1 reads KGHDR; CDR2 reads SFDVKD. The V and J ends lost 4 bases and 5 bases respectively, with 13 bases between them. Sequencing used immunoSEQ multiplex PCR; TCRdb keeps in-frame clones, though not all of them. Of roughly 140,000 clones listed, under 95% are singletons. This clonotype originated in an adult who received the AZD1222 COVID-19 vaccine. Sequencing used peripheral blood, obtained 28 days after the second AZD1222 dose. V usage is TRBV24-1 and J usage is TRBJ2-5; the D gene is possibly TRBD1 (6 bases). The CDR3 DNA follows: TGTGCCACCAGTGACACAGGGTTGACGGAGACCCAGTACTTC. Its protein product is CATSDTGLTETQYF.